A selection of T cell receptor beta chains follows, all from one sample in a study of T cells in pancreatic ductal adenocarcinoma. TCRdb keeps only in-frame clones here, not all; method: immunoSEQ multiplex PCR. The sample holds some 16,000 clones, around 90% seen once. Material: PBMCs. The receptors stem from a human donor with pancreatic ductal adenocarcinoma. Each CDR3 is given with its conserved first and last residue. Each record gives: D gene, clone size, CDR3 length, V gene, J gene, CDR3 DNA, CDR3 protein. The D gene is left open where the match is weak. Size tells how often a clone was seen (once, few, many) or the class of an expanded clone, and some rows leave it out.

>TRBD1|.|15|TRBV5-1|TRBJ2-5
TGCGCCAGCAGCTCGGGACAGGGGGCCCAAGAGACCCAGTACTTC
CASSSGQGAQETQYF
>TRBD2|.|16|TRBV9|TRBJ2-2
TGTGCCAGCAGCGTTAGCGGGGGGTTGAACACCGGGGAGCTGTTTTTT
CASSVSGGLNTGELFF
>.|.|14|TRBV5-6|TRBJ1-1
TGTGCCAGCAGCTTGGTGTGGGGGAACACTGAAGCTTTCTTT
CASSLVWGNTEAFF
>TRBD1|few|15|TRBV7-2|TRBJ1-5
TGTGCCAGCAGCTTACGGACAGGGGCCTTTCAGCCCCAGCATTTT
CASSLRTGAFQPQHF
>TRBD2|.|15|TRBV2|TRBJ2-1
TGTGCCAGCAGCCGGGAGGCTAGCTCCTACAATGAGCAGTTCTTC
CASSREASSYNEQFF
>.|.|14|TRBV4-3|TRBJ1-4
TGCGCCAGCAGCTGGGGCAGGGGTAATGAAAAACTGTTTTTT
CASSWGRGNEKLFF
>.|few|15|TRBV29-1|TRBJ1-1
TGCAGCGTCGGTCCCGGGTGGGGGATGAACACTGAAGCTTTCTTT
CSVGPGWGMNTEAFF
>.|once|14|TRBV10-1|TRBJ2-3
TGCGCCAGCAGTGAGTCGACTAGCACAGATACGCAGTATTTT
CASSESTSTDTQYF
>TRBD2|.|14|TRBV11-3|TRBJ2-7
TGTGCCAGCAGCCGCCGGGGACTAGCGAGCGAGCAGTACTTC
CASSRRGLASEQYF
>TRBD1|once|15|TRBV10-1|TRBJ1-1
TGCGCCAGCAGTTTTCCGGGACAGAGGAACACTGAAGCTTTCTTT
CASSFPGQRNTEAFF
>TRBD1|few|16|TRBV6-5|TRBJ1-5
TGTGCCAGCAGTTACTCCAAACAGGGGAACAATCAGCCCCAGCATTTT
CASSYSKQGNNQPQHF
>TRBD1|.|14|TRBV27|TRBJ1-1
TGTGCCAGCACCCGGGACAGTATGAACACTGAAGCTTTCTTT
CASTRDSMNTEAFF
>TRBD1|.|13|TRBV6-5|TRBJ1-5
TGTGCCAGCACGGGACAGGGATCTCAGCCCCAGCATTTT
CASTGQGSQPQHF
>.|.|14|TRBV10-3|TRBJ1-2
TGTGCCATCAGTGAGTCGATCTCGGCCAGGGGCTACACCTTC
CAISESISARGYTF
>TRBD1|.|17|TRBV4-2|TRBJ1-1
TGTGCCAGCAGCCAAGACCTTCCTAGGGGGCGCGGCACTGAAGCTTTCTTT
CASSQDLPRGRGTEAFF
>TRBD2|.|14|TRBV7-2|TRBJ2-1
TGTGCCAGCAGCTTAGCGGCGGGGGGCAATGAGCAGTTCTTC
CASSLAAGGNEQFF
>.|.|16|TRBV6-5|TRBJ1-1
TGTGCCAGCAGTTACTCAGGGGGTGATTTGAACACTGAAGCTTTCTTT
CASSYSGGDLNTEAFF
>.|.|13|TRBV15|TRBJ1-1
TGTGCCACCAGCAGACAACGGAACACTGAAGCTTTCTTT
CATSRQRNTEAFF
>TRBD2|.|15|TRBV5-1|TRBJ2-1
TGCGCCAGCAGCTTGGTGGGCGGGAGTTACAATGAGCAGTTCTTC
CASSLVGGSYNEQFF
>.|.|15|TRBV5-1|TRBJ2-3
TGCGCCAGCAGCTCGGGGGTAATAGGGACAGATACGCAGTATTTT
CASSSGVIGTDTQYF
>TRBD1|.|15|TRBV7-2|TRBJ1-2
TGTGCCAGCAGCTTAGACTCCCAGGGGGCGCAAGGCTACACCTTC
CASSLDSQGAQGYTF
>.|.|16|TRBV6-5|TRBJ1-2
TGTGCCAGCAGTTACTCGACCCGGGGGATCGGGTATGGCTACACCTTC
CASSYSTRGIGYGYTF
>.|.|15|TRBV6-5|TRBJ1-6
TGTGCCAGCAGTTACACGGCAGGGAGTAACTCACCCCTCCACTTT
CASSYTAGSNSPLHF
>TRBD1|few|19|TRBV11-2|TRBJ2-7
TGTGCCAGCAGCTTAATTCAGGGGGTCGATTACTTTCCGGACTACGAGCAGTACTTC
CASSLIQGVDYFPDYEQYF